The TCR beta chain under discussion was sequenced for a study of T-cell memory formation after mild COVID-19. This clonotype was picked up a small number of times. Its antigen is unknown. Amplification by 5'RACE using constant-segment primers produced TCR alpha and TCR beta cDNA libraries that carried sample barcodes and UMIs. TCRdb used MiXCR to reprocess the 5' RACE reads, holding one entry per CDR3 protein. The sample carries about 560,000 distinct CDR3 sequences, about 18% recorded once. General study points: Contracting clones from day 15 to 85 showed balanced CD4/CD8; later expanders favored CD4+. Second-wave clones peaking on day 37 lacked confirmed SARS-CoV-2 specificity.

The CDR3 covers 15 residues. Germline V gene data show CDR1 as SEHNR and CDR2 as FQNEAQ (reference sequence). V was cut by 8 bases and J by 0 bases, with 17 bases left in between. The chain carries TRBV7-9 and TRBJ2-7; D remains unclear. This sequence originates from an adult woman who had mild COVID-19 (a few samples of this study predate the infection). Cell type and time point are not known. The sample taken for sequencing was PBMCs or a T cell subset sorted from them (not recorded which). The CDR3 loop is CASGLSRGGSYEQYF. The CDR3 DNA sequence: TGTGCCAGCGGCCTATCTCGTGGCGGCTCCTACGAGCAGTACTTC.